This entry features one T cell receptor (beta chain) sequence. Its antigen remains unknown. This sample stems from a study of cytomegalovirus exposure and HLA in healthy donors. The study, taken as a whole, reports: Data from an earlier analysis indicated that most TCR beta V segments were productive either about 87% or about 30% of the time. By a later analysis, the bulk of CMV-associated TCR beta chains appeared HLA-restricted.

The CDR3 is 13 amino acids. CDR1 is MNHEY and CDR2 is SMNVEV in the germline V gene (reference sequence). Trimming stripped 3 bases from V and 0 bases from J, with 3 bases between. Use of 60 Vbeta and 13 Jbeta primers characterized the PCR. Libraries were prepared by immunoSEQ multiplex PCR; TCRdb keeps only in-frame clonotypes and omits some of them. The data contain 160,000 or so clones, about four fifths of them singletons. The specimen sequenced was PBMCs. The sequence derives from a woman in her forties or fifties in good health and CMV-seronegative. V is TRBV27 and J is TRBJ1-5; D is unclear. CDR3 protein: CASSFYSNQPQHF. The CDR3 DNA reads TGTGCCAGCAGTTTTTATAGCAATCAGCCCCAGCATTTT.